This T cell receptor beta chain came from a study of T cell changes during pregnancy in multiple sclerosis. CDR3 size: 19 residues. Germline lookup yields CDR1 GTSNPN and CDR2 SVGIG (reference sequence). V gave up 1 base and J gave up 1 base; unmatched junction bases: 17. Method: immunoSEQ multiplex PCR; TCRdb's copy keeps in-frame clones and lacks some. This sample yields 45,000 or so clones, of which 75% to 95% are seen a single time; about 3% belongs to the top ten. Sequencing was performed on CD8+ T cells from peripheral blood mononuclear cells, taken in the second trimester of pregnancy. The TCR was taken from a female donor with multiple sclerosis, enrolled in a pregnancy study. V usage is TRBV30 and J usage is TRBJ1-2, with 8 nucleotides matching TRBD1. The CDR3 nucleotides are TGTGCCTGGAGTGGACCTACCGACCCGGGACAGGTGATTAACTATGGCTACACCTTC. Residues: CAWSGPTDPGQVINYGYTF.